This TCR beta chain derives from a study of control samples from healthy donors and cancer patients. Using immunoSEQ multiplex PCR, the repertoire was profiled, and TCRdb retains in-frame clones only, with some absent. The sample lists about 77,000 clones, around 92% occurring once. Deletions cut 0 bases from V and 2 bases from J, with 7 bases between. This CDR3 is built from 13 residues. Germline values: CDR1 SQVTM, CDR2 ANQGSEA. V and J are TRBV29-1 and TRBJ1-1; D is unresolved. Specimen: blood. The source of this sequence is a woman aged 55-70 years in good health. The CDR3 here is CSVEEAANTEAFF. The CDR3 DNA reads as TGCAGCGTTGAAGAAGCGGCAAACACTGAAGCTTTCTTT.